This T cell receptor beta chain is drawn from a study of blood T cells in healthy people across ages. Study summary: Using template switching, researchers captured about one barcoded beta molecule for each two T cells.

The CDR3 is 17 residues long. Germline V gives CDR1 SGHRS, CDR2 YFSETQ. The ends lost 1 base at V and 5 bases at J; junction bases unmatched: 11. Using a J-beta primer mix together with a sample-barcoded 5' primer, a second PCR was run for about 6 to 11 cycles. Every molecule of cDNA carried a tag from a template-switch adaptor with 12 random nucleotides. One entry per CDR3 protein results from TCRdb running MiXCR on the 5' RACE reads. The table lists about 770,000 distinct CDR3 sequences, about 42% of them singletons. The clonotype comes from a man between 60 and 75 years old in good health. The sample consisted of blood. This chain uses TRBV5-1 with TRBJ2-2; 7 bases agree with TRBD2. This CDR3 is CASSLNSLLAATGELFF. In DNA form, the CDR3 reads TGCGCCAGCAGCTTGAATTCCCTCCTAGCGGCAACCGGGGAGCTGTTTTTT.